These 11 T cell receptor beta chains share one sample of origin, sequenced in a study of T cell responses to AZD1222 COVID-19 vaccine (dated by TCRdb to 2020 to 2022). The time point label corresponds to: baseline before first vaccination. Receptors were amplified or captured by the immunoSEQ multiplex PCR assay. The clones in this table, taken by TCRdb from immuneACCESS, are in-frame only. Not every clone is retained; where verified, under half of the shortfall comes from an unresolved V gene, and the cause of the rest is unknown. For this sample the table gives 60,000 to 80,000 clones, of which approximately 90% were detected only once. The ten largest clones take up approximately 4.9% of the sample. The sequenced sample was peripheral blood, obtained on day 0 of AZD1222 vaccination. The origin of the receptors is an adult in good health.

The rearrangement links TRBV12-3 or TRBV12-4 to TRBJ1-2; tentatively, D is TRBD1 (6 bases). The V end was cut by 6 bases, the J end by 3 bases, with 8 bases between. The CDR3 loop spans 12 amino acids. The CDR3 region has the DNA TGTGCCAGCAGCCGGACAGACTATGGCTACACCTTC. It encodes CASSRTDYGYTF.

This rearrangement joins TRBV12-3 or TRBV12-4 to TRBJ1-1; no firm D call. The CDR3 is made up of 12 amino acids. With 3 bases removed from V and 3 bases from J, the gap between germline ends came to 5 bases. The CDR3 spells CASSFQDTEAFF. The CDR3 DNA sequence: TGTGCCAGCAGTTTTCAGGACACTGAAGCTTTCTTT.

CDR3 sequence reads: CASGRRAGDGYTF. The CDR3 nucleotides read TGTGCCAGCGGGCGACGGGCAGGGGATGGCTACACCTTC. The J gene is TRBJ1-2, the V gene TRBV2; possible D gene TRBD1, 6 bases. Germline V gives CDR1 SNHLY, CDR2 FYNNEI. Trimming left V 8 bases short and J 6 bases short, with 16 bases between. The CDR3 is 13 amino acids.

The rearrangement joins TRBV27 to TRBJ1-6; perhaps TRBD1 as D (5 bases). Trimming took off 5 bases at V and 5 bases at J, with 16 bases between the two ends. Germline lookup yields CDR1 MNHEY and CDR2 SMNVEV (reference sequence). The CDR3 contains 16 residues. The CDR3 DNA sequence: TGTGCCAGCAGTCGAGTCCTGGGACGGAATAATTCACCCCTCCACTTT. Protein product: CASSRVLGRNNSPLHF.

This chain links TRBV7-9 with TRBJ1-2; a weak D match, TRBD1 (6 bases). CDR1 and CDR2 (germline): SEHNR, FQNEAQ (reference sequence). This CDR3 has 11 amino acids. V gave up 7 bases and J gave up 8 bases, with 11 bases separating them. The CDR3 here is CASTLRGGYTF. The CDR3 DNA is TGTGCCAGCACCCTCAGGGGAGGCTACACCTTC.

This CDR3 reads CASSRSGGETQYF. The CDR3 DNA reads as TGTGCCAGCAGTCGTAGCGGGGGTGAGACCCAGTACTTC. The rearrangement links TRBV12-3 or TRBV12-4 to TRBJ2-5; TRBD2 aligns across 9 bases. J lost 5 bases, V lost 5 bases, and 3 bases had no gene match. The CDR3 runs to 13 residues.

This chain connects TRBV18 to TRBJ2-6, with D maybe TRBD1 (5 bases). V dropped 5 bases and J dropped 8 bases, with 10 bases sitting between them. Germline loops: CDR1 KGHSH, CDR2 LQKENI. This CDR3 region has 13 residues. The CDR3 bases are TGTGCCAGCTCAGCAGGGTTGACCAACGTCCTGACTTTC. This sequence encodes CASSAGLTNVLTF.

This chain joins TRBV19 and TRBJ1-6; D is ambiguous. V was clipped by 7 bases and J by 6 bases, with 10 bases between them. Germline CDR1 is LNHDA and CDR2 is SQIVND (reference sequence). The CDR3 sequence is 13 residues long. This chain's CDR3 is CASKQGPNSPLHF. The CDR3 nucleotides are TGTGCCAGTAAACAAGGACCTAATTCACCCCTCCACTTT.

The chain has TRBV18 and TRBJ2-7, with D perhaps assigned TRBD1 or TRBD2 (5 bases each). This CDR3 comprises 13 residues. Germline lookup yields CDR1 KGHSH and CDR2 LQKENI. Deletions cut 4 bases from V and 5 bases from J, with 12 bases between. The CDR3 coding sequence is TGTGCCAGCTCACTTGCCGGGACGAACGAGCAGTACTTC. Residues: CASSLAGTNEQYF.

The chain uses TRBV2 and TRBJ1-4; TRBD1 matches 8 bases. The CDR3 consists of 15 residues. The germline V gene has CDR1 SNHLY and CDR2 FYNNEI. V was clipped by 6 bases and J by 0 bases; unmatched bases: 3. CDR3 sequence (DNA): TGTGCCAGCAGCAAACAGGGGGCAACTAATGAAAAACTGTTTTTT. Its protein product is CASSKQGATNEKLFF.

CDR3 sequence reads: CASSQPGQGTEAFF. For the CDR3, the DNA is TGTGCCAGCAGCCAACCCGGACAGGGCACTGAAGCTTTCTTT. The chain couples TRBV3-1 (or the pseudogene TRBV3-2) to TRBJ1-1, with 8 bases identical to TRBD1. Germline CDR1 LGHDT, CDR2 YNNKEL (reference sequence). The CDR3 totals 14 residues. The V gene end was trimmed by 2 bases and the J gene end by 4 bases; junction bases not matched to a gene: 3.